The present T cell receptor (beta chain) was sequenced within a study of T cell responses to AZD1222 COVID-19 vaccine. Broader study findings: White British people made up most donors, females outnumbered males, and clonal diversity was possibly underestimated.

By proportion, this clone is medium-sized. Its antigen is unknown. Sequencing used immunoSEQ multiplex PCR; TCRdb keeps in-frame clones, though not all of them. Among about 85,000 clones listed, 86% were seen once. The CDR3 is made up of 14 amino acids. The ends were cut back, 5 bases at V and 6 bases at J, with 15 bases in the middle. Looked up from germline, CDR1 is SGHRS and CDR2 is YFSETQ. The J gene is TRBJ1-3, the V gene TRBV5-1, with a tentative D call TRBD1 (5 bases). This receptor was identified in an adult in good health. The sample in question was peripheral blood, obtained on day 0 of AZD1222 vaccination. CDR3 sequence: CASSPGSGLNTIYF. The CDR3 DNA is TGCGCCAGCAGTCCAGGGTCCGGCCTAAACACCATATATTTT.